What follows are 25 T cell receptor beta chains derived from one specimen sequenced in a study of blood T cell repertoires in COVID-19. Profiled with immunoSEQ multiplex PCR; TCRdb holds only in-frame clones, not every one. The sample lists about 180,000 clones; roughly 80% were seen once. Sequences were obtained from PBMCs or T cells enriched from blood (not recorded which). These receptors were collected from a man aged 55 to 69 who had been exposed to COVID-19.

CDR3 coding DNA: TGTGCCAGCACCCGGACAGGGAACACTGAAGCTTTCTTT. Its translation is CASTRTGNTEAFF. The genes are TRBV12-3 or TRBV12-4 and TRBJ1-1, with 7 bases aligning to TRBD1. J was trimmed by 1 base and V by 7 bases; bases with no gene match: 3. CDR3 length: 13 residues.

The chain links TRBV19 to TRBJ2-4; TRBD2 aligns across 8 bases. The CDR3 runs to 20 residues. Germline V gene sequence: CDR1 LNHDA, CDR2 SQIVND (reference sequence). V shed 1 base, J shed 0 bases, and the junction held 14 bases outside the gene matches. The DNA of the CDR3 is TGTGCCAGTAGTATAGCCCCCCTCGGGGGGGCGCAAGAAGCCAAAAACATTCAGTACTTC. Amino acids: CASSIAPLGGAQEAKNIQYF.

The rearrangement uses TRBV6-2 or TRBV6-3 and TRBJ2-3; 8 positions agree with TRBD2. From germline, CDR1 is MNHEY and CDR2 SVGEGT. V shed 3 bases and J 4 bases; nucleotides not matched to a gene: 9. This CDR3 has 16 amino acids. The CDR3 DNA reads as TGTGCCAGCAGTTATCCCGGGACTAGGGTGGCAGATACGCAGTATTTT. It yields the protein CASSYPGTRVADTQYF.

This clone was detected only a few times. This rearrangement joins TRBV2 to TRBJ2-2; a possible D gene is TRBD1 (7 bases). V lost 8 bases, J lost 1 base, and 11 bases lay in between. This CDR3 has 14 amino acids. Germline lookup yields CDR1 SNHLY and CDR2 FYNNEI. The CDR3 nucleotides are TGTGCCAGCGGGCAGGGGGGGAACACCGGGGAGCTGTTTTTT. This sequence encodes CASGQGGNTGELFF.

The chain combines TRBV25-1 with TRBJ1-1, with a tentative D call TRBD1 (6 bases). V was trimmed by 5 bases and J by 5 bases, leaving 15 bases between them. The length of the CDR3 is 14 residues. Germline assignment: CDR1 MGHDK and CDR2 SYGVNS. This chain's CDR3 is CASSSGWGRTEAFF. Written as DNA, the CDR3 is TGTGCCAGCAGTTCGGGGTGGGGGCGGACTGAAGCTTTCTTT. Filled out from reference TRBV25-1 and TRBJ1-1, the complete variable domain reads EADIYQTPRYLVIGTGKKITLECSQTMGHDKMYWYQQDPGMELHLIHYSYGVNSTEKGDLSSESTVSRIRTEHFPLTLESARPSHTSQYLCASSSGWGRTEAFFGQGTRLTVV.

This chain links TRBV7-9 with TRBJ2-3; 10 bases are a match to TRBD2. CDR1 and CDR2 from the germline V gene are SEHNR and FQNEAQ (reference sequence). V trimming: 1 base; J trimming: 7 bases; junction bases outside the gene matches: 11. The CDR3 is 17 amino acids. The CDR3 coding sequence is TGTGCCAGCAGCTTAGGGGGTCTCGCTAGCGGGAGAAATACGCAGTATTTT. It translates to CASSLGGLASGRNTQYF.

The V call is TRBV9, the J call TRBJ1-3; 7 nucleotides line up with TRBD1. V dropped 0 bases and J dropped 0; count of bases not matched to a gene: 12. The length of the CDR3 is 19 residues. CDR1 is SGDLS and CDR2 is YYNGEE in the germline V gene. The CDR3 DNA is TGTGCCAGCAGCGTAGGTTGGATGGGGGACAGCAACTCTGGAAACACCATATATTTT. Protein: CASSVGWMGDSNSGNTIYF. Full variable domain (outside the CDR3, taken from reference TRBV9 and TRBJ1-3): DSGVTQTPKHLITATGQRVTLRCSPRSGDLSVYWYQQSLDQGLQFLIQYYNGEERAKGNILERFSAQQFPDLHSELNLSSLELGDSALYFCASSVGWMGDSNSGNTIYFGEGSWLTVV.

J is TRBJ2-2 and V is TRBV5-1; TRBD2 matches at 7 bases. The CDR3 is 18 amino acids. Germline V gene data show CDR1 as SGHRS and CDR2 as YFSETQ. Trimming took 4 bases from V and 0 from J; bases not matched to a gene: 12. In nucleotides, the CDR3 is TGCGCCAGCAGCAAGTTGGGCGGGAGAAGCGCGAACACCGGGGAGCTGTTTTTT. Amino acids: CASSKLGGRSANTGELFF. Variable domain in full (rest from reference TRBV5-1 and TRBJ2-2): KAGVTQTPRYLIKTRGQQVTLSCSPISGHRSVSWYQQTPGQGLQFLFEYFSETQRNKGNFPGRFSGRQFSNSRSEMNVSTLELGDSALYLCASSKLGGRSANTGELFFGEGSRLTVL.

The V and J genes are TRBV28 and TRBJ2-7; 11 bases are shared with TRBD1. This CDR3 comprises 14 residues. Germline-derived CDR1 and CDR2 are MDHEN and SYDVKM. The trim removed 5 bases at V and 4 bases at J, leaving 4 bases unmatched. The CDR3 spells CASSPGQGGYEQYF. CDR3 coding DNA: TGTGCCAGCAGTCCGGGACAGGGGGGTTACGAGCAGTACTTC.

The chain employs TRBV19 and TRBJ2-7; the D gene is possibly TRBD2 (5 bases). CDR1 is LNHDA and CDR2 is SQIVND in the germline V gene (reference sequence). This CDR3 region has 15 residues. V gave up 7 bases and J gave up 1 base, with 17 bases separating them. The CDR3 region is CASTPDSAPSYEQYF. CDR3 sequence (DNA): TGTGCCAGTACCCCGGACTCAGCACCTTCCTACGAGCAGTACTTC.

CDR3 sequence reads: CASSPSGRPYEQYF. CDR3 DNA sequence: TGTGCCAGCTCCCCCAGCGGGAGGCCCTACGAGCAGTACTTC. This chain joins TRBV28 and TRBJ2-7; TRBD2 matches at 9 bases. J gave up 2 bases and V 8 bases, and 7 bases lay outside the gene matches. The CDR3 loop spans 14 amino acids. Germline V lookup: CDR1 MDHEN, CDR2 SYDVKM.

Written as DNA, the CDR3 is TGTGCCTCGACGGTTGGGGGGTACTCCTCTGGAAACACCATATATTTT. Amino acid sequence: CASTVGGYSSGNTIYF. The chain links TRBV30 to TRBJ1-3; perhaps TRBD1 as D (5 bases). Germline CDR1 GTSNPN, CDR2 SVGIG (reference sequence). V was shortened by 7 bases and J by 0 bases, with 19 bases between the two germline ends. This CDR3 is 16 amino acids long.

The DNA of the CDR3 is TGTGCCAGCAGCCAATATGCAGGGATTTTTGAGACCCAGTACTTC. Translating gives CASSQYAGIFETQYF. The rearrangement joins TRBV11-2 to TRBJ2-5; a weak D match, TRBD1 (5 bases). CDR1 is SGHAT and CDR2 is FQNNGV in the germline V gene. The CDR3 sequence is 15 residues long. Trimming removed 5 bases from V and 5 bases from J, with 18 bases in between.

The chain employs TRBV7-9 and TRBJ2-1; TRBD1 aligns across 10 bases. CDR1 is SEHNR, CDR2 FQNEAQ, per germline (reference sequence). Trimming took 5 bases from V and 0 from J; bases not matched to a gene: 7. This CDR3 has 17 residues. The CDR3 here is CASSRRQGASSYNEQFF. The CDR3 nucleotides are TGTGCCAGCAGCCGTAGACAGGGGGCCAGCTCCTACAATGAGCAGTTCTTC.

The chain employs TRBV27 and TRBJ2-7; 8 nucleotides line up with TRBD1. This CDR3 has 12 amino acids. The germline gives CDR1 MNHEY, CDR2 SMNVEV (reference sequence). The V gene end was trimmed by 7 bases and the J gene end by 6 bases; junction bases not matched to a gene: 5. Written as DNA, the CDR3 is TGTGCCAGCAAAGGACAGGGTCGCGAGCAGTACTTC. Protein sequence: CASKGQGREQYF.

This chain connects TRBV18 to TRBJ1-5, with D hard to call. This CDR3 comprises 14 residues. V dropped 3 bases and J dropped 7 bases, with 13 bases sitting between them. In germline, CDR1 is KGHSH, CDR2 LQKENI. The CDR3 is CASSPTEVGQPQHF. CDR3 sequence (DNA): TGTGCCAGCTCACCGACGGAGGTGGGACAGCCCCAGCATTTT.

This clone was seen more than once but under ten times. The V call is TRBV2, the J call TRBJ2-3; no clear D. Per the germline V gene, CDR1 is SNHLY and CDR2 is FYNNEI. Trimming took 4 bases from V and 6 from J, leaving 14 bases between them. The CDR3 runs to 14 residues. The CDR3 region is CASSADFSNDTQYF. CDR3 bases: TGTGCCAGCAGTGCCGACTTCAGCAATGATACGCAGTATTTT.

The rearrangement links TRBV18 to TRBJ1-1; D might be TRBD1 (5 bases). The CDR3 has 14 residues. Per the germline V gene, CDR1 is KGHSH and CDR2 is LQKENI. The V and J ends lost 3 bases and 2 bases respectively, with 10 bases between them. CDR3: CASSPWTQNTEAFF. In DNA, the CDR3 is TGTGCCAGCTCACCGTGGACACAAAACACTGAAGCTTTCTTT.

The chain has TRBV27 and TRBJ2-6; D possibly corresponds to TRBD1 (6 bases). CDR1 and CDR2 from the germline V gene are MNHEY and SMNVEV (reference sequence). The germline V and J ends were trimmed by 2 bases and 2 bases, with 7 bases remaining between them. The CDR3 is made up of 15 amino acids. CDR3 DNA sequence: TGTGCCAGCAGTTTAACAGGGACTGGGGCCAACGTCCTGACTTTC. Translating gives CASSLTGTGANVLTF.

The chain carries TRBV19 and TRBJ2-7; TRBD2 agrees at 7 bases. The CDR3 totals 17 residues. Germline lookup yields CDR1 LNHDA and CDR2 SQIVND (reference sequence). V lost 3 bases and J lost 4; bases outside the gene matches: 15. CDR3 in amino acids: CASSIQVGGRVRYEQYF. DNA for the CDR3: TGTGCCAGTAGTATCCAGGTTGGCGGGAGAGTGAGGTACGAGCAGTACTTC.

The J gene is TRBJ1-5, the V gene TRBV7-6; D is perhaps TRBD1 (6 bases). The V gene's germline CDR1 is SGHVS and CDR2 FNYEAQ. The CDR3 spans 15 residues. Trimming pared 4 bases from V and 4 bases from J, leaving 14 bases between. The CDR3 protein is CASSSQQGFNQPQHF. In DNA, the CDR3 is TGTGCCAGCAGCTCACAACAGGGATTTAATCAGCCCCAGCATTTT.

The chain carries TRBV6-1 and TRBJ2-7, with 8 bases that match TRBD2. CDR1 MNHNS and CDR2 SASEGT come from the germline V gene. Trimming removed 3 bases from V and 3 bases from J; junction bases left unmatched: 10. The CDR3 covers 16 residues. CDR3 amino acids: CASSDLGLARNYEQYF. Written as DNA, the CDR3 is TGTGCCAGCAGTGACTTAGGACTAGCAAGGAACTACGAGCAGTACTTC.

The chain links TRBV19 to TRBJ1-5; maybe TRBD1 (5 bases). This CDR3 is built from 17 residues. Germline CDR1 and CDR2: LNHDA and SQIVND (reference sequence). V shed 5 bases and J shed 6 bases, with 23 bases lying between them. CDR3 bases: TGTGCCAGTAGTCCCCAACGGTCCCGGGGGTTGAGTCAGCCCCAGCATTTT. Its protein is CASSPQRSRGLSQPQHF.

Only a few counts were recorded for this clone. V usage is TRBV7-9 and J usage is TRBJ1-2; 10 nucleotides line up with TRBD1. Germline CDR1 and CDR2: SEHNR and FQNEAQ (reference sequence). This CDR3 comprises 18 residues. The ends lost 3 bases at V and 4 bases at J; junction bases unmatched: 14. In DNA, the CDR3 is TGTGCCAGCAGCTTTGGACAGGGGGGAGAGGGTTTTGCCTATGGCTACACCTTC. Protein: CASSFGQGGEGFAYGYTF. Drawing the rest from reference TRBV7-9 and TRBJ1-2, the complete variable domain is DTGVSQNPRHKITKRGQNVTFRCDPISEHNRLYWYRQTLGQGPEFLTYFQNEAQLEKSRLLSDRFSAERPKGSFSTLEIQRTEQGDSAMYLCASSFGQGGEGFAYGYTFGSGTRLTVV.

This chain connects TRBV6-1 to TRBJ1-5; D not certain. V lost 2 bases to trimming and J lost 7 bases, with 15 bases between them. The CDR3 has 15 amino acids. Germline V gene lookup returns CDR1 MNHNS and CDR2 SASEGT. The CDR3 nucleotides are TGTGCCAGCAGTGAACAAAGGACTTTCGGGCAGCCCCAGCATTTT. Protein sequence: CASSEQRTFGQPQHF.